Reported below is one T cell receptor (beta chain). Its target is not known. This specimen includes other DNA sequences encoding the same CDR3. With the ViraFEST assay, the study expanded antigen-specific CD4+ T cells using viral peptide pools, then sequenced them. It was after 10 days of culture that CD4+ T cells were isolated. Two-dose BNT162b2 or mRNA-1273 vaccination was given to participants. Nucleocapsid antibody tests were negative, and the vaccine recipients had no prior SARS-CoV-2 infection. Cultivation was performed at around 2 million PBMC per well with about 9.6 IU/ml IL-2 and around 10 ug/ml peptides added. This specimen comes from a study of vaccination effects on CD4 cells after COVID-19. V was cut by 0 bases and J by 3 bases, with 8 bases left in between. This CDR3 has 13 residues. Germline assignment: CDR1 GTSNPN and CDR2 SVGIG (reference sequence). Findings of the study overall: Vaccine-induced clones in healthy vaccinees cross-reacted with common cold coronaviruses in only 1 of 255 cases. Clones of infection and vaccine origin contracted markedly late after vaccination.

The table came from immunoSEQ multiplex PCR; TCRdb's copy has only in-frame clones and leaves some out. The sample records 25,000 to 30,000 clones, 70% to 75% being singletons. The V and J genes are TRBV30 and TRBJ1-1; D is possibly TRBD1 (5 bases). Material: CD4+ T cells from PBMCs cultured with HCoV-NL63 spike peptides, obtained after COVID-19 vaccination. This sequence was found in a human donor who received a COVID-19 vaccine. CDR3 protein: CAWSVQGDTEAFF. The CDR3 region has the DNA TGTGCCTGGAGTGTACAAGGGGACACTGAAGCTTTCTTT.